Following are 18 T cell receptor beta chains from one sample sequenced in a study of T-cell memory formation after mild COVID-19. TCRdb passed the 5' RACE reads through MiXCR, listing each CDR3 protein once. The data show 400,000 to 500,000 distinct CDR3 sequences, around 24% seen once. Material: PBMCs or a T cell subset sorted from them (not recorded which). The receptors originated from an adult woman who had mild COVID-19 (a few samples of this study predate the infection). Cell type and time point are not known.

This chain connects TRBV25-1 to TRBJ2-3; perhaps TRBD1 as D (6 bases). Trimming removed 1 base at V and 0 bases at J, with 8 bases between. This CDR3 region has 15 residues. Germline CDR1 reads MGHDK; CDR2 reads SYGVNS. This CDR3 is CASSESTGSTDTQYF. CDR3 sequence (DNA): TGTGCCAGCAGTGAATCGACAGGCAGCACAGATACGCAGTATTTT. Variable domain in full (rest from reference TRBV25-1 and TRBJ2-3): EADIYQTPRYLVIGTGKKITLECSQTMGHDKMYWYQQDPGMELHLIHYSYGVNSTEKGDLSSESTVSRIRTEHFPLTLESARPSHTSQYLCASSESTGSTDTQYFGPGTRLTVL.

This clonotype has more than one count but fewer than ten. The chain is built from TRBV6-6 and TRBJ2-1, with 7 bases that match TRBD1. Germline V gene data show CDR1 as MNHNY and CDR2 as SVGAGI (reference sequence). Trimming cost V 6 bases and J 5 bases; bases outside gene matches: 10. The CDR3 sequence is 15 residues long. CDR3 region: CASSRILGQDNEQFF. The CDR3 bases are TGTGCCAGCAGCCGGATCCTCGGACAGGACAATGAGCAGTTCTTC.

This rearrangement joins TRBV9 to TRBJ2-7, with D perhaps TRBD2 (6 bases). V dropped 0 bases and J dropped 2 bases, with 15 bases sitting between them. CDR1 and CDR2 from the germline V gene are SGDLS and YYNGEE. The CDR3 contains 16 residues. CDR3 amino acids: CASSVVGGGPPYEQYF. The CDR3 nucleotides are TGTGCCAGCAGCGTAGTTGGGGGAGGCCCACCCTACGAGCAGTACTTC.

This chain connects TRBV10-3 to TRBJ2-7; the match to TRBD1 covers 7 bases. The CDR3 totals 14 residues. After removal of 11 bases from V and 5 bases from J, the junction contained 15 bases not matched to a gene. Germline V lookup: CDR1 ENHRY, CDR2 SYGVKD. The CDR3 DNA sequence: TGTGCCGTACAAGAGGGGACAGTAAACGACGAGCAGTACTTC. Translating gives CAVQEGTVNDEQYF.

This clonotype came up a few times. The V and J genes are TRBV11-2 and TRBJ2-3; a possible D gene is TRBD2 (5 bases). Germline V gene lookup returns CDR1 SGHAT and CDR2 FQNNGV. V was pared by 4 bases and J by 1 base, with 9 bases between. The CDR3 has 14 amino acids. The CDR3 protein is CASSSRGGTDTQYF. The CDR3 DNA follows: TGTGCCAGCAGCTCCCGGGGTGGCACAGATACGCAGTATTTT.

This clonotype was observed once. The chain combines TRBV6-2 or TRBV6-3 with TRBJ1-2, with 8 nucleotides matching TRBD1. The CDR3 totals 17 residues. Per the germline V gene, CDR1 is MNHEY and CDR2 is SVGEGT. Trimming at V came to 6 bases and at J to 0 bases, leaving 12 bases not matched to a gene. The chain's CDR3 is CASSTGQGAPANYGYTF. For the CDR3, the DNA is TGTGCCAGCAGCACAGGACAGGGAGCTCCCGCTAACTATGGCTACACCTTC.

The genes are TRBV19 and TRBJ1-2; D unresolved. Trimming took 7 bases from V and 7 from J, leaving 16 bases between them. The CDR3 has 13 amino acids. CDR1 is LNHDA and CDR2 is SQIVND in the germline V gene (reference sequence). The CDR3 bases are TGTGCCAGTACCGCAAAAACGGGGAGTGGCTACACCTTC. Translation: CASTAKTGSGYTF.

The chain employs TRBV7-6 and TRBJ2-2; 7 nucleotides agree with TRBD1. This CDR3 spans 18 amino acids. Germline V gene sequence: CDR1 SGHVS, CDR2 FNYEAQ. J lost 4 bases, V lost 1 base, and 12 bases had no gene match. CDR3 sequence reads: CASSLGTGPLSGTGELFF. CDR3 coding DNA: TGTGCCAGCAGCTTAGGGACAGGACCCCTTTCAGGCACCGGGGAGCTGTTTTTT.

This clonotype was picked up a small number of times. The V and J genes are TRBV10-3 and TRBJ2-5, with 7 nucleotides matching TRBD2. There are 17 residues in the CDR3. Losses at the gene ends were 3 bases for V and 1 base for J; bases not matched to a gene: 11. Germline V CDR1 and CDR2: ENHRY, SYGVKD. Here the CDR3 reads CAISDSSGTTSQETQYF. CDR3 DNA: TGTGCCATCAGTGACTCGAGCGGGACGACATCCCAAGAGACCCAGTACTTC.

This clonotype has more than one count but fewer than ten. The chain employs TRBV20-1 and TRBJ2-1; D gene uncertain. The germline V and J ends were trimmed by 6 bases and 0 bases, with 12 bases remaining between them. CDR1 is DFQATT and CDR2 is SNEGSKA in the germline V gene (reference sequence). The CDR3 runs to 14 residues. The DNA for the CDR3 is TGCAGTGCCCACCGTCCCGACTCCTACAATGAGCAGTTCTTC. Translation gives CSAHRPDSYNEQFF.

The CDR3 here is CASSLFASGGPYNEQFF. CDR3 DNA sequence: TGTGCCAGCAGTTTATTCGCTAGCGGGGGCCCGTACAATGAGCAGTTCTTC. This rearrangement joins TRBV12-3 or TRBV12-4 to TRBJ2-1, with 10 bases identical to TRBD2. The CDR3 covers 17 residues. V lost 2 bases, J lost 4 bases, and 8 bases stayed unmatched.

The rearrangement uses TRBV25-1 and TRBJ2-3; D is undetermined. CDR3 length equals 14 residues. CDR1 and CDR2 (germline): MGHDK, SYGVNS. Deletions cut 6 bases from V and 0 bases from J, with 10 bases between. CDR3 nucleotides: TGTGCCAGCAGAGGTCGAACTAGCACAGATACGCAGTATTTT. Amino acid sequence: CASRGRTSTDTQYF.

V is TRBV30 and J is TRBJ2-3; 11 bases fit TRBD2. CDR3 length equals 16 residues. Germline lookup yields CDR1 GTSNPN and CDR2 SVGIG (reference sequence). Unmatched junction bases numbered 7, after V lost 4 bases and J lost 1 base. The CDR3 loop reads CAWKFKLAGGTDTQYF. CDR3 in DNA: TGTGCCTGGAAATTCAAACTAGCGGGGGGCACAGATACGCAGTATTTT.

In this sample, this clonotype turned up many times. The CDR3 sequence: CASSFGQMNTEAFF. As DNA, the CDR3 is TGCGCCAGCAGCTTCGGACAGATGAACACTGAAGCTTTCTTT. The rearrangement links TRBV5-1 to TRBJ1-1; maybe TRBD1 (6 bases). This CDR3 region has 14 residues. Germline values: CDR1 SGHRS, CDR2 YFSETQ. V was pared by 2 bases and J by 0 bases, with 8 bases between.

V usage is TRBV24-1 and J usage is TRBJ1-5; tentatively, D is TRBD1 (5 bases). Germline-derived CDR1 and CDR2 are KGHDR and SFDVKD. This CDR3 is 16 amino acids long. The V and J ends lost 4 bases and 2 bases respectively, with 14 bases between them. This chain's CDR3 is CATSERGAHRNQPQHF. In DNA form, the CDR3 reads TGTGCCACCAGTGAAAGAGGGGCGCATCGCAATCAGCCCCAGCATTTT.

The chain couples TRBV24-1 to TRBJ2-3; TRBD1 agrees at 9 bases. CDR1 is KGHDR and CDR2 is SFDVKD in the germline V gene. With V trimmed by 4 bases and J by 3 bases, 4 bases remained unmatched. This CDR3 contains 15 residues. This CDR3 is CATSEPGQGTDTQYF. In DNA, the CDR3 is TGTGCCACCAGTGAACCGGGACAGGGAACAGATACGCAGTATTTT.

The rearrangement links TRBV12-3 or TRBV12-4 to TRBJ2-5; no clear D. The CDR3 has 16 amino acids. V gave up 7 bases and J gave up 5 bases, with 23 bases separating them. As DNA, the CDR3 is TGTGCCAGCAAAGCACCATCGACGTATTCAGAGGAGACCCAGTACTTC. Protein product: CASKAPSTYSEETQYF.

The V and J genes are TRBV27 and TRBJ1-1; D is unclear. Germline CDR1 reads MNHEY; CDR2 reads SMNVEV (reference sequence). The ends were cut back, 3 bases at V and 5 bases at J, with 16 bases in the middle. The CDR3 is 15 residues long. CDR3 nucleotide sequence: TGTGCCAGCAGTTTGGAAGGGTATGGGTGGACTGAAGCTTTCTTT. Its protein product is CASSLEGYGWTEAFF.